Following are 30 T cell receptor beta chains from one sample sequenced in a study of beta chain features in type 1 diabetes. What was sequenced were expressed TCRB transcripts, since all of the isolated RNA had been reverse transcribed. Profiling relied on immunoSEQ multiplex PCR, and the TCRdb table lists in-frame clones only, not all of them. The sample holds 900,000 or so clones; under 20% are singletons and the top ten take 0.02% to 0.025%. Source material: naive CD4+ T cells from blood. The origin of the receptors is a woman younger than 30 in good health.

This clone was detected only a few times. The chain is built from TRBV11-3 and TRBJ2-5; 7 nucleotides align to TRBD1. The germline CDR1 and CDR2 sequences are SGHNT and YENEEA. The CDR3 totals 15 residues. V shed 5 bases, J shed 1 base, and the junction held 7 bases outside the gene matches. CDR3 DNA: TGTGCCAGCAGCGTGACAGGGATTGGCCAAGAGACCCAGTACTTC. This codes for CASSVTGIGQETQYF.

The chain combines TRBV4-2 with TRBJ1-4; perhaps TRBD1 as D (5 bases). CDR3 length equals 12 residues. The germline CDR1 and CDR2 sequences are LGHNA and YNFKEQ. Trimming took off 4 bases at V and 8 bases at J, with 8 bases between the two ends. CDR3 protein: CASSPRQEKLFF. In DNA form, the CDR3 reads TGTGCCAGCAGCCCCCGACAGGAAAAACTGTTTTTT.

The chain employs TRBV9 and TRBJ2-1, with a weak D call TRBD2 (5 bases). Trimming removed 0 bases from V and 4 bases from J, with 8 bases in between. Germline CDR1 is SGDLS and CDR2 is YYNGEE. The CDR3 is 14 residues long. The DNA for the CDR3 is TGTGCCAGCAGCGTAGCTCCGGGGTACAATGAGCAGTTCTTC. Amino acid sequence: CASSVAPGYNEQFF.

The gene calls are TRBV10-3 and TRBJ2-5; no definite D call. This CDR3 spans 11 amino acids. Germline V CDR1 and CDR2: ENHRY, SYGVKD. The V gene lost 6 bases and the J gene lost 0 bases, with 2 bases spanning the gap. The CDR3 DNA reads TGTGCCATCAGGAACCAAGAGACCCAGTACTTC. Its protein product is CAIRNQETQYF.

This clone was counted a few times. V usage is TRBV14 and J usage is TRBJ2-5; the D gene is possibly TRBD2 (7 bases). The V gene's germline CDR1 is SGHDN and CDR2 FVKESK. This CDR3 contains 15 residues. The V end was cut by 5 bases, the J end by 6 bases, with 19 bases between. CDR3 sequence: CASSRGGSGMKTQYF. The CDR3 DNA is TGTGCCAGCAGCAGGGGGGGCAGTGGCATGAAGACCCAGTACTTC.

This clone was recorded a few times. The CDR3 sequence: CASSIARTGLIGYTF. In nucleotides, the CDR3 is TGTGCCAGTAGTATTGCGAGGACAGGGTTGATCGGCTACACCTTC. The rearrangement joins TRBV19 to TRBJ1-2, with TRBD1 matching 8 bases. Trimming at V came to 3 bases and at J to 8 bases, leaving 11 bases not matched to a gene. CDR3 length: 15 amino acids. Germline V CDR1 and CDR2: LNHDA, SQIVND (reference sequence).

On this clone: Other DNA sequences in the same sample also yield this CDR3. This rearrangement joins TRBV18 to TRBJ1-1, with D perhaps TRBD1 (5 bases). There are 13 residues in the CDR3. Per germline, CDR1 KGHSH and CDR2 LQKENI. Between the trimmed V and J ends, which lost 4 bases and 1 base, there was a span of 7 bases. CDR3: CASSLTENTEAFF. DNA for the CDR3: TGTGCCAGCTCACTGACAGAGAACACTGAAGCTTTCTTT.

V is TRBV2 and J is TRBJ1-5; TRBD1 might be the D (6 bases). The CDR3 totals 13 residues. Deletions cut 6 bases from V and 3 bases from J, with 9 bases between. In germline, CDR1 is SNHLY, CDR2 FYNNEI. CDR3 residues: CASRRGVNQPQHF. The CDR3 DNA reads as TGTGCCAGCAGGAGGGGGGTCAATCAGCCCCAGCATTTT.

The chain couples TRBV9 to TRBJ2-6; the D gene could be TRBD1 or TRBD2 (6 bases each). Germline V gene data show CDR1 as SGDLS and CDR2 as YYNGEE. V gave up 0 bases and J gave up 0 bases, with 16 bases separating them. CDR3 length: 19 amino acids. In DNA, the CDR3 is TGTGCCAGCAGCGTAGGGACTACGACAGGTTACTCTGGGGCCAACGTCCTGACTTTC. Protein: CASSVGTTTGYSGANVLTF.

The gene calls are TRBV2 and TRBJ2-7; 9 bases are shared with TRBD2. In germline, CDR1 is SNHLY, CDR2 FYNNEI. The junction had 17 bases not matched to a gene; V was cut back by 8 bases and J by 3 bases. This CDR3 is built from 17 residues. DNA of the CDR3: TGTGCCAGCCGGAACCTAGCGGGAAGGGGGTCGGGCTACGAGCAGTACTTC. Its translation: CASRNLAGRGSGYEQYF.

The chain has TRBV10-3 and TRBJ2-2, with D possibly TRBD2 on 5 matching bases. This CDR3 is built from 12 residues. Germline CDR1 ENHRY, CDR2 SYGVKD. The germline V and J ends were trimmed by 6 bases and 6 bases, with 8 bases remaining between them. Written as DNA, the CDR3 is TGTGCCATCAGGAGGGAGCCCGGGGAGCTGTTTTTT. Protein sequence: CAIRREPGELFF.

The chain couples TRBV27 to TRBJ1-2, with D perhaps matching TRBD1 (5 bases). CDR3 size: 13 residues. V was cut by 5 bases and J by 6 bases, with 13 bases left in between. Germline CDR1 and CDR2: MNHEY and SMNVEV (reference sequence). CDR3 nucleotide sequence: TGTGCCAGCAGTCCGGCACGGGGGGATGGCTACACCTTC. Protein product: CASSPARGDGYTF.

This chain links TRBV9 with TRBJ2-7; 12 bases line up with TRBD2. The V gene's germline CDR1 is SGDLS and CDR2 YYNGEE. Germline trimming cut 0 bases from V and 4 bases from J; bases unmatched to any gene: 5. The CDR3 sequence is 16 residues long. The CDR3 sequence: CASSVALAGGPYEQYF. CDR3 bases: TGTGCCAGCAGCGTAGCTCTAGCGGGAGGGCCTTACGAGCAGTACTTC.

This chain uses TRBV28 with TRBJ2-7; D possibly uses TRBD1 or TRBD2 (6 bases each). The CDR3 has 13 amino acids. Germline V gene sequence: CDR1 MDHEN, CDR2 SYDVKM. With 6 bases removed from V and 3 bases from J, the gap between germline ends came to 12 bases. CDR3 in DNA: TGTGCCAGCAGCCTGAGGGGGGTCTACGAGCAGTACTTC. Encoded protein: CASSLRGVYEQYF.

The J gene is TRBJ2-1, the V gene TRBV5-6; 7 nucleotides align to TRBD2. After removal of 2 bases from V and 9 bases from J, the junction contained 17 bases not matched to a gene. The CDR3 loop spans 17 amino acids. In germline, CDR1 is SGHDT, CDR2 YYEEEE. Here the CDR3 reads CASSFLAATTIAGEQFF. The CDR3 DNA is TGTGCCAGCAGCTTTCTAGCGGCCACCACCATCGCTGGTGAGCAGTTCTTC.

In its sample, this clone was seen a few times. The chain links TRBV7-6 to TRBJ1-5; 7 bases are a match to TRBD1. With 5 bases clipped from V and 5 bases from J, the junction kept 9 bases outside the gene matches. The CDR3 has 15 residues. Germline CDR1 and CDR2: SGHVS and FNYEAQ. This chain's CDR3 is CASSSWTRGDQPQHF. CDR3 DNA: TGTGCCAGCAGCAGCTGGACCAGGGGGGATCAGCCCCAGCATTTT.

CDR3 region: CASRRDLLGTEAFF. The CDR3 nucleotides are TGTGCCAGCAGACGCGATCTTTTGGGCACTGAAGCTTTCTTT. The chain uses TRBV28 and TRBJ1-1; D uncertain. The CDR3 covers 14 residues. Germline lookup yields CDR1 MDHEN and CDR2 SYDVKM. Deletions cut 6 bases from V and 4 bases from J, with 15 bases between.

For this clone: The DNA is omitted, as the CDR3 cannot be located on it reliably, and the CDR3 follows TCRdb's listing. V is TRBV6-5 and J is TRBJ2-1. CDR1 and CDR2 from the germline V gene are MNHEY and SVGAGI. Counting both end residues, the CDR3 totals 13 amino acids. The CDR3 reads CARGGYGCNEQFF.

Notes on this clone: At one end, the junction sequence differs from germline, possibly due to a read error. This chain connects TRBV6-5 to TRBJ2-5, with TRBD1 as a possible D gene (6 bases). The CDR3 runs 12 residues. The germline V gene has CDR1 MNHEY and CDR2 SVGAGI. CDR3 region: CASSPGHSPLYF. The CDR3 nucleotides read TGCGCAAGCTCACCGGGACACTCCCCTTTGTACTTC.

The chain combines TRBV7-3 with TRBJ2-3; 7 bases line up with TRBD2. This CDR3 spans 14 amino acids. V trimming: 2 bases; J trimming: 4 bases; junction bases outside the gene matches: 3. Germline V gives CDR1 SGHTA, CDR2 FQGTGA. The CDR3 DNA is TGTGCCAGCAGCTTATGGGGAGGGGCAGATACGCAGTATTTT. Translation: CASSLWGGADTQYF.

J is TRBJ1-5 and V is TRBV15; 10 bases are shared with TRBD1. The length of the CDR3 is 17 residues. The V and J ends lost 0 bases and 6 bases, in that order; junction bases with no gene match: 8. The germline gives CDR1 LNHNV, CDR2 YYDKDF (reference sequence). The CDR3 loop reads CATSRERGWTGGQPQHF. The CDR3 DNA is TGTGCCACCAGCAGAGAGCGAGGCTGGACAGGGGGTCAGCCCCAGCATTTT. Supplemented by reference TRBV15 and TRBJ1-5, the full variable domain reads DAMVIQNPRYQVTQFGKPVTLSCSQTLNHNVMYWYQQKSSQAPKLLFHYYDKDFNNEADTPDNFQSRRPNTSFCFLDIRSPGLGDTAMYLCATSRERGWTGGQPQHFGDGTRLSIL.

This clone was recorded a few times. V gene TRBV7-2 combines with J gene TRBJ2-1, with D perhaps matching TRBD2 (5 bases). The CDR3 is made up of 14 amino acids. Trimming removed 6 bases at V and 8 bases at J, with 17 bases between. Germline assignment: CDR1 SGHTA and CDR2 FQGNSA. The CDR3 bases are TGTGCCAGCAGTTCAGATTGGGGAGTACATGAGCAGTTCTTC. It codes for CASSSDWGVHEQFF.

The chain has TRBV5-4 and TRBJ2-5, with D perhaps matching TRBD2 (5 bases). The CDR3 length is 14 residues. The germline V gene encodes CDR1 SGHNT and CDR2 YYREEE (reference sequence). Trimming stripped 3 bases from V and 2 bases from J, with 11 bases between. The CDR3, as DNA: TGTGCCAGCAGCTCCGGACTGTTACAAGAGACCCAGTACTTC. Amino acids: CASSSGLLQETQYF.

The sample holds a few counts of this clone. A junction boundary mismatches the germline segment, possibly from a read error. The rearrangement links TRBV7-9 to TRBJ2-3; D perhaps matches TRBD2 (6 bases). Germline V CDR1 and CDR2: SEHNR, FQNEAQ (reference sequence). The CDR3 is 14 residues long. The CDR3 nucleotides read TGTGCCAGCAGCCTAGCGTGGTCCACAGATACGCAGTATTTT. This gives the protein CASSLAWSTDTQYF.

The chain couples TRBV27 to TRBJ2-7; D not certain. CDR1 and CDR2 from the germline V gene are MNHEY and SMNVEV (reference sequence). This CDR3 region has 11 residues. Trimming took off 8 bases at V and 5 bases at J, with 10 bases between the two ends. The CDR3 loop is CASEEVHEQYF. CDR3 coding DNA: TGTGCCAGCGAGGAAGTCCACGAGCAGTACTTC.

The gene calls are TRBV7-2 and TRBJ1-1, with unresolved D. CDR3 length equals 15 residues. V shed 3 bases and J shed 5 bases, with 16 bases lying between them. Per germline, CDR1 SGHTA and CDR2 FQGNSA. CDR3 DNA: TGTGCCAGCAGCTTGGATTACGGGGTGAGGACTGAAGCTTTCTTT. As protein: CASSLDYGVRTEAFF.

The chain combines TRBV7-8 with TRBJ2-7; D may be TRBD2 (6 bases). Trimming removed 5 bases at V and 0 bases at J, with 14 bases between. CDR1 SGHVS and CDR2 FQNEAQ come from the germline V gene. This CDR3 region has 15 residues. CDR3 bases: TGTGCCAGCAGCGTAGGAGGGGTCTACTCCTACGAGCAGTACTTC. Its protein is CASSVGGVYSYEQYF. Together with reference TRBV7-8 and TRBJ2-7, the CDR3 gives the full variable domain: GAGVSQSPRYKVAKRGQDVALRCDPISGHVSLFWYQQALGQGPEFLTYFQNEAQLDKSGLPSDRFFAERPEGSVSTLKIQRTQQEDSAVYLCASSVGGVYSYEQYFGPGTRLTVT.

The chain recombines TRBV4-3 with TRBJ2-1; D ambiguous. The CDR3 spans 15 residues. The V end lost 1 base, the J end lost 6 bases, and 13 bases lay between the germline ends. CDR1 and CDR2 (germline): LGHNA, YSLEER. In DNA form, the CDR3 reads TGCGCCAGCAGCCAAGTTGCAGCCCGCTCCAATGAGCAGTTCTTC. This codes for CASSQVAARSNEQFF.

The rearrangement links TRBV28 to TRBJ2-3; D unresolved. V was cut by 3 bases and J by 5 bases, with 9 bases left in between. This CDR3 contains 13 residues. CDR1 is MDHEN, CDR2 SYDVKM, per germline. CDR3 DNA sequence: TGTGCCAGCAGTTTTGGGTCGTTAGATACGCAGTATTTT. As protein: CASSFGSLDTQYF.

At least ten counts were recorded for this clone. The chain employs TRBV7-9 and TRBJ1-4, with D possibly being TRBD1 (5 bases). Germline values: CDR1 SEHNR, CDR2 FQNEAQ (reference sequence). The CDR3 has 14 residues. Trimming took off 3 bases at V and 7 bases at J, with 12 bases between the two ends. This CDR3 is CASSFREASEKLFF. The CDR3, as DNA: TGTGCCAGCAGCTTCAGGGAGGCGAGTGAAAAACTGTTTTTT.